The text below deals with one T cell receptor beta chain. Its recognized antigen is unknown. Base qualities were left out, and no much larger clone turns up one base away. Library generation was performed with PCR. The instrument given in TCRdb is Illumina HiSeq 4000. High-throughput sequencing was used to profile the CDR3 region of the TCR beta-chain in every patient. In the paper's pipeline: The researchers built a classifier to tell apart papillary thyroid cancer patients with distant metastasis, based on CDR3 differences among clinicopathological groups. The Shannon index was used to measure repertoire diversity, and the Morisita-Horn index was used to measure how similar tumor and blood repertoires were. TCRdb applied fastp at Q25 and MiXCR to the public reads, then kept only in-frame beta chains. The V and J calls, along with clone size, are taken from TCRdb and not from the paper's own processing. Recorded for this sample are 5,500 to 7,000 clones; about 30% of them occurred a single time. Around 18% of the sample is taken by the ten largest.

Before undergoing thyroid surgery, none of the patients had been given any kind of treatment. The study retrospectively analysed patient clinical samples collected from the early 2010s to the late 2010s using T-cell receptor beta sequencing. According to the germline V gene, CDR1 reads MNHEY and CDR2 reads SVGEGT. Trimming takes 6 bases from V and 2 bases from J, and the germline ends sit 14 bases apart. Measured from the cysteine to the phenylalanine, the CDR3 is 15 residues long. Only CDR3 DNA remains: 45 bases, in frame from the first base. This specimen comes from a study of metastatic and nonmetastatic thyroid tumors (dated by TCRdb to the early 2020s). With regard to the full study: Repertoires were compared across peripheral blood and tumor or nodule tissue samples from malignant and benign thyroid patients. Broader findings and caveats from the paper: In both blood and tumor samples, TCR beta diversity was reported to be significantly higher in malignant tumors than in benign nodules.

Rearrangement joined TRBV6-2 or TRBV6-3 to TRBJ1-5; TRBD1 is a possible D gene, resting on 5 matching bases. The origin of this receptor is a female donor with papillary thyroid cancer or a benign thyroid nodule (not recorded which). Some clones in this sample may be carry-over from other donors' samples. Sequencing input: adjacent normal tissue. CDR3 reads: CASSPAGTGNQPQHF. Read as DNA, the sequence is TGTGCCAGCAGCCCCGCGGGGACGGGCAATCAGCCCCAGCATTTT.